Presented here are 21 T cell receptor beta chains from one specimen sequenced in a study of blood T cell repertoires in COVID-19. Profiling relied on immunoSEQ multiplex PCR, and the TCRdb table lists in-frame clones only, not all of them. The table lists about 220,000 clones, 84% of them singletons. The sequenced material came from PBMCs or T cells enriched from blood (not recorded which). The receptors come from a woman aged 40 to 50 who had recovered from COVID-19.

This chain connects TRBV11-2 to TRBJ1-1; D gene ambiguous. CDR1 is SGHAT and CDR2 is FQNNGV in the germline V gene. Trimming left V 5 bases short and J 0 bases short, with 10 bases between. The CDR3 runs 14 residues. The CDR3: CASSPGGMNTEAFF. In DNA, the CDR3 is TGTGCCAGCAGCCCAGGAGGTATGAACACTGAAGCTTTCTTT. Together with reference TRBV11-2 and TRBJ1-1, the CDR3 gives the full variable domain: EAGVAQSPRYKIIEKRQSVAFWCNPISGHATLYWYQQILGQGPKLLIQFQNNGVVDDSQLPKDRFSAERLKGVDSTLKIQPAKLEDSAVYLCASSPGGMNTEAFFGQGTRLTVV.

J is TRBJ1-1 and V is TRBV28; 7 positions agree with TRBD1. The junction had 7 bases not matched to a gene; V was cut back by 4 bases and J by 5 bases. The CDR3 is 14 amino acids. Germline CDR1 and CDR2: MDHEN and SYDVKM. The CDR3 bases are TGTGCCAGCAGTTCTCCAGGGGGTCGGACTGAAGCTTTCTTT. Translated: CASSSPGGRTEAFF.

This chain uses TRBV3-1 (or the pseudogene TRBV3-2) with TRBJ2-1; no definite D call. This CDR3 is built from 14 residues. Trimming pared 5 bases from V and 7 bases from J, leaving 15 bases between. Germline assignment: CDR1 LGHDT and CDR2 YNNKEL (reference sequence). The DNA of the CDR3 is TGTGCCAGCAGCACGTCAGTGACTCGAAATGAGCAGTTCTTC. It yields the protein CASSTSVTRNEQFF.

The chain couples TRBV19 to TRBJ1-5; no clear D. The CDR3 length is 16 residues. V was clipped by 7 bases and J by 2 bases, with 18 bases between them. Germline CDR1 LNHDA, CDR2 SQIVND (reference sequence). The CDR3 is CASKARLSEGNQPQHF. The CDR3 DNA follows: TGTGCCAGTAAAGCCAGGCTTAGCGAGGGCAATCAGCCCCAGCATTTT.

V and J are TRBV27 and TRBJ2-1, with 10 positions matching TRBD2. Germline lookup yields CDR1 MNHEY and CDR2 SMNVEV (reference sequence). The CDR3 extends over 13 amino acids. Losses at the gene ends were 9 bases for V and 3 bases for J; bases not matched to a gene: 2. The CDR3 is CASGLADYNEQFF. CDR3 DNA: TGTGCCAGTGGACTAGCGGACTACAATGAGCAGTTCTTC.

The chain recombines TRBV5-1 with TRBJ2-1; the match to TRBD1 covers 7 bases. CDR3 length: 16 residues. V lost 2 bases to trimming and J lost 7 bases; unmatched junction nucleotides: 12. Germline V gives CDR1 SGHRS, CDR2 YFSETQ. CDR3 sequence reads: CASSLAYRGQGNEQFF. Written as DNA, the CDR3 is TGCGCCAGCAGCTTAGCCTACAGGGGCCAAGGGAATGAGCAGTTCTTC.

The CDR3 protein is CASSFPTSRAEAFF. DNA of the CDR3: TGTGCCAGCAGTTTCCCGACGTCCAGGGCTGAAGCTTTCTTT. V is TRBV28 and J is TRBJ1-1; weak D call: TRBD1 (5 bases). The length of the CDR3 is 14 residues. The V end lost 3 bases, the J end lost 6 bases, and 14 bases lay between the germline ends. Germline CDR1 reads MDHEN; CDR2 reads SYDVKM.

The CDR3 reads CASSLSGGQNTDTQYF. CDR3 nucleotide sequence: TGTGCCAGCAGTTTATCGGGGGGACAGAACACAGATACGCAGTATTTT. The genes are TRBV27 and TRBJ2-3; TRBD1 is a possible D gene (7 bases). V lost 0 bases, J lost 2 bases, and 12 bases lay in between. The CDR3 runs to 16 residues. In germline, CDR1 is MNHEY, CDR2 SMNVEV (reference sequence).

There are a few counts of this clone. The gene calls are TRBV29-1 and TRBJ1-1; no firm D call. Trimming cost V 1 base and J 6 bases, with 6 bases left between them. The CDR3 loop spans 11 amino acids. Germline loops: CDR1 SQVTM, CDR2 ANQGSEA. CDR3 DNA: TGCAGCGTTGAAGTACAGTCTGAAGCTTTCTTT. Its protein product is CSVEVQSEAFF.

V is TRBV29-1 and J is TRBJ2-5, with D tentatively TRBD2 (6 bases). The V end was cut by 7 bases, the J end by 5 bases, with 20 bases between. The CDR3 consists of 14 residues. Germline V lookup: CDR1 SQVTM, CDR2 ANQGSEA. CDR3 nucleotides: TGCAGCGGCGGGGTTAGATTAGGAGTTGAGACCCAGTACTTC. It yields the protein CSGGVRLGVETQYF.

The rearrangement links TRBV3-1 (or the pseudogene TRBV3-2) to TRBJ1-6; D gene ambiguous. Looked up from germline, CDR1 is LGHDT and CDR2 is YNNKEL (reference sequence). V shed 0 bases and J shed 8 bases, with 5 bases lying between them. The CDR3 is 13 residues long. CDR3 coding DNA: TGTGCCAGCAGCCAAGATACGGATTCACCCCTCCACTTT. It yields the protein CASSQDTDSPLHF.

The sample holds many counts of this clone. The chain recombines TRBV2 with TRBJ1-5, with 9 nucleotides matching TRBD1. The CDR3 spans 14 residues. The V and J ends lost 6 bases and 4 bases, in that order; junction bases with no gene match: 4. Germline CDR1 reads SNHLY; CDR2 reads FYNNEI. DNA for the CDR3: TGTGCCAGCAGCTTACAGGGGGCGAATCAGCCCCAGCATTTT. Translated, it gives CASSLQGANQPQHF.

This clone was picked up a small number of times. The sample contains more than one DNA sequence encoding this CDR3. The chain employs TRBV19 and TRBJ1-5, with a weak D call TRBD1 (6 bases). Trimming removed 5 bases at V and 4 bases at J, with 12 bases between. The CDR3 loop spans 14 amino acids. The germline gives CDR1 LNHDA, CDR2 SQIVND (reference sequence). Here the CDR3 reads CASSPQQGNQPQHF. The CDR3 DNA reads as TGTGCCAGTAGTCCTCAACAGGGTAATCAGCCCCAGCATTTT.

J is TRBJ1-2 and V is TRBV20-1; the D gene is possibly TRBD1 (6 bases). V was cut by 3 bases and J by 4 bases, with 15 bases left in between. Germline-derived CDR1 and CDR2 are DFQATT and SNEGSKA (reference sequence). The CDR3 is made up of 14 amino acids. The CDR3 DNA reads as TGCAGTGCTAGTTACACGACAGGACTCTATGGCTACACCTTC. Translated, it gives CSASYTTGLYGYTF.

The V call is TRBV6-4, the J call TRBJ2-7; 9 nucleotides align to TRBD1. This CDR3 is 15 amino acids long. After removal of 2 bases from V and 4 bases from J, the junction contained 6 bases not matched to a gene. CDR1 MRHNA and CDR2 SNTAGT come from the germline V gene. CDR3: CASSDGGQGSYEQYF. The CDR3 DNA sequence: TGTGCCAGCAGTGACGGGGGACAGGGATCGTACGAGCAGTACTTC.

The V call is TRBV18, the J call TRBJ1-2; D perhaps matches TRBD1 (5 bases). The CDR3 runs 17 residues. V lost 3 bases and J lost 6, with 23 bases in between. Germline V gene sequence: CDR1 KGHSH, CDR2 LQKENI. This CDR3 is CASSPGPIRVIVDGYTF. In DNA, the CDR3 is TGTGCCAGCTCACCTGGGCCAATCAGGGTTATAGTGGATGGCTACACCTTC.

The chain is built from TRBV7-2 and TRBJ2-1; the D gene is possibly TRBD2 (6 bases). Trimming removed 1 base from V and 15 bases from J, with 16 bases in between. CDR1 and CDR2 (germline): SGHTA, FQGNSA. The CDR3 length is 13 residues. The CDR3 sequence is CASSLGAGTPPFF. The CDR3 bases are TGTGCCAGCAGCTTAGGAGCGGGCACACCCCCGTTCTTC.

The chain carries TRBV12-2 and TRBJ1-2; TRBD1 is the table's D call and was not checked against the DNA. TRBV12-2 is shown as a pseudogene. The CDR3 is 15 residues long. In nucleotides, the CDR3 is TGTGCAAGTCGCGACACAGGGGAACCTCACTATGGCTACACCTTC. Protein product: CASRDTGEPHYGYTF.

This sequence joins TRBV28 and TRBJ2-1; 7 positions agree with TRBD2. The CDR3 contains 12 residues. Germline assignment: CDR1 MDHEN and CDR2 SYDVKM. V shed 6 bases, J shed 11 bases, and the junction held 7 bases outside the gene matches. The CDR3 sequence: CASSHGLEKQFF. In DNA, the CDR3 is TGTGCCAGCAGCCATGGACTAGAGAAGCAGTTCTTC.

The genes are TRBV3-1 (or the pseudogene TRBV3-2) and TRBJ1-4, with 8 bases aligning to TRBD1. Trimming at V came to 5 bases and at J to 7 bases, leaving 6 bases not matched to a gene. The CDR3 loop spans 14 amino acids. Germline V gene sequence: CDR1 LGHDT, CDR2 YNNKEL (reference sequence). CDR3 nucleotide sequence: TGTGCCAGCAGCTTCAGGGGGCTTGGTGAAAAACTGTTTTTT. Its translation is CASSFRGLGEKLFF.

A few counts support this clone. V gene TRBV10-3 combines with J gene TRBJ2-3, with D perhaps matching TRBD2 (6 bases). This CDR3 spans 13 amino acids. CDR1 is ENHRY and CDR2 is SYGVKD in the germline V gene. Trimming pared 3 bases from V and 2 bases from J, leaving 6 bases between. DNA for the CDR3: TGTGCCATCAGTGAACTAGCCACAGATACGCAGTATTTT. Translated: CAISELATDTQYF.